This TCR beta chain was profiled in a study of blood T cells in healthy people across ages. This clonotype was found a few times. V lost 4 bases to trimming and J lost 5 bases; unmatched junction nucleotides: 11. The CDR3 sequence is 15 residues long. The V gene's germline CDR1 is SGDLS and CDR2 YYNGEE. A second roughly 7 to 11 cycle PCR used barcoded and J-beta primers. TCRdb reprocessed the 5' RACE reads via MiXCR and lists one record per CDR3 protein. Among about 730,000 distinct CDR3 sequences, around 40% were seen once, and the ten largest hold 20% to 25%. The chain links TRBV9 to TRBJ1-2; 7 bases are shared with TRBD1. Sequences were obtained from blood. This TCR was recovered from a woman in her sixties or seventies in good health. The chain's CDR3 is CASSTRGTEGYGYTF. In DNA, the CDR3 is TGTGCCAGCAGCACTAGGGGGACAGAGGGGTATGGCTACACCTTC.